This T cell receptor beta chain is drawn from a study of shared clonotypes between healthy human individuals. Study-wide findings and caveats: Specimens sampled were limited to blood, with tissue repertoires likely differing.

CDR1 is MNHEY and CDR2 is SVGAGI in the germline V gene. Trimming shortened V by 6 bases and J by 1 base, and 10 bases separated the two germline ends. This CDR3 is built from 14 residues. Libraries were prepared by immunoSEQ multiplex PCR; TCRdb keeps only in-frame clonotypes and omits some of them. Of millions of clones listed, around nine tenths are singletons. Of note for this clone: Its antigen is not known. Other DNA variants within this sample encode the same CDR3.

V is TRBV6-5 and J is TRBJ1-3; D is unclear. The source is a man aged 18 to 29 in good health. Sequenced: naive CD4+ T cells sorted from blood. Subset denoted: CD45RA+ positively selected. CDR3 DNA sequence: TGTGCCAGCAGCCGTGGGGAGTCTGGAAACACCATATATTTT. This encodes CASSRGESGNTIYF.